Detailed here is one T cell receptor (beta chain). Its cognate antigen is unknown. Trimming removed 5 bases from V and 4 bases from J, with 17 bases in between. The CDR3 spans 15 residues. From germline, CDR1 is SEHNR and CDR2 FQNEAQ (reference sequence). Cells that had been cultured for roughly eleven days were the source of isolated CD4+ T cells. A positive SARS-CoV-2 PCR test fell between March and December 2020. Participants got two doses of BNT162b2 or mRNA-1273 vaccine. The source of the sample is a study of vaccination effects on CD4 cells after COVID-19. Study at large: Each of a few convalescent patients underwent sampling at an early and a late point after vaccination. General study results and limits: Pronounced clonal contraction occurred in clones induced by infection and by vaccine late after vaccination. Sampling in the study covered few convalescent patients and included no early post-infection timepoints.

Produced via immunoSEQ multiplex PCR; TCRdb's table is partial and in-frame only. The sample has roughly 35,000 clones; approximately 77% are singletons. This receptor was taken from a human donor who had a prior SARS-CoV-2 infection. The chain joins TRBV7-9 to TRBJ1-1; D gene unclear. Here the sequenced sample was CD4+ T cells from PBMCs cultured without peptide, taken after COVID-19 vaccination. The CDR3 reads CASSPRGVLGTEAFF. In nucleotides, the CDR3 is TGTGCCAGCAGCCCACGCGGGGTACTTGGCACTGAAGCTTTCTTT.